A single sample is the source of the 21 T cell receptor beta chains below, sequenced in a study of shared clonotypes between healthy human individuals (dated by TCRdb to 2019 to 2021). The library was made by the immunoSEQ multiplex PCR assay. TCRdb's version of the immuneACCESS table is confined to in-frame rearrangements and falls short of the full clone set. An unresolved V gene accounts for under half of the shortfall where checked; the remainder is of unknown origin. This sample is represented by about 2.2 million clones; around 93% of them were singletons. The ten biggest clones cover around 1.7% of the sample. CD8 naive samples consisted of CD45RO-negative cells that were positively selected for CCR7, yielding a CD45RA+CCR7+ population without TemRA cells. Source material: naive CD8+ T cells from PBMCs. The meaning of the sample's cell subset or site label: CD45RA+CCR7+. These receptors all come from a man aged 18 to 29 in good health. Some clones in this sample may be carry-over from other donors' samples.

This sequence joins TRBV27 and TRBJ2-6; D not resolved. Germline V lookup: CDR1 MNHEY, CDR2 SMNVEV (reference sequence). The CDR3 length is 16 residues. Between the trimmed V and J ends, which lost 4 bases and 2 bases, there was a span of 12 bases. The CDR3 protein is CASSSGPQTGANVLTF. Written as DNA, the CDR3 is TGTGCCAGCAGTTCTGGCCCCCAGACTGGGGCCAACGTCCTGACTTTC. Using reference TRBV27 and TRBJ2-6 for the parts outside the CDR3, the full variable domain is EAQVTQNPRYLITVTGKKLTVTCSQNMNHEYMSWYRQDPGLGLRQIYYSMNVEVTDKGDVPEGYKVSRKEKRNFPLILESPSPNQTSLYFCASSSGPQTGANVLTFGAGSRLTVL.

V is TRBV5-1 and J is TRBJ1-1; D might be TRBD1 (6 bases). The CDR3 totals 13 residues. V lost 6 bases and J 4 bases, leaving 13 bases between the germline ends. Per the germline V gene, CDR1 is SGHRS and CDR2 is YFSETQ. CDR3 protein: CASIEGVGTEAFF. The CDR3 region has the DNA TGCGCCAGCATTGAGGGGGTTGGCACTGAAGCTTTCTTT.

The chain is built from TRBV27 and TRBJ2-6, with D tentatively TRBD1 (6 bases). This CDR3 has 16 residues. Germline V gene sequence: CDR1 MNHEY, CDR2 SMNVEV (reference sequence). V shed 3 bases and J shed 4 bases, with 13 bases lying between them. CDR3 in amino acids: CASSFLRGKGANVLTF. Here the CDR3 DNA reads TGTGCCAGCAGTTTCCTCAGGGGAAAGGGGGCCAACGTCCTGACTTTC. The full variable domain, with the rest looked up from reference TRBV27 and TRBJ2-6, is EAQVTQNPRYLITVTGKKLTVTCSQNMNHEYMSWYRQDPGLGLRQIYYSMNVEVTDKGDVPEGYKVSRKEKRNFPLILESPSPNQTSLYFCASSFLRGKGANVLTFGAGSRLTVL.

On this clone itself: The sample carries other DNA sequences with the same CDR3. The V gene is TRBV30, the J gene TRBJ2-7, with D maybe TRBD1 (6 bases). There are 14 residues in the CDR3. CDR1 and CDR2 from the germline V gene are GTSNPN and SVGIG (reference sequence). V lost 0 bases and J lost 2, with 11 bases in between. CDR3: CAWSVLAGAYEQYF. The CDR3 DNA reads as TGTGCCTGGAGTGTACTGGCAGGGGCCTACGAGCAGTACTTC.

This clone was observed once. In DNA form, the CDR3 reads TGTGCCAGCTCACCAGGGGCAGCGTATCAGCCCCAGCATTTT. As protein: CASSPGAAYQPQHF. V usage is TRBV18 and J usage is TRBJ1-5; tentatively, D is TRBD1 (5 bases). The CDR3 runs to 14 residues. V was clipped by 2 bases and J by 5 bases, with 10 bases between them. Germline V gene data show CDR1 as KGHSH and CDR2 as LQKENI.

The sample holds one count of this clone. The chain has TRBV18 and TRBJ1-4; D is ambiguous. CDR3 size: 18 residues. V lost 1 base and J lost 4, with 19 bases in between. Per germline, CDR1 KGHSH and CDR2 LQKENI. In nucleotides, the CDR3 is TGTGCCAGCTCACCACAGCCGCCAGGCCAATTCCTTAATGAAAAACTGTTTTTT. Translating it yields CASSPQPPGQFLNEKLFF.

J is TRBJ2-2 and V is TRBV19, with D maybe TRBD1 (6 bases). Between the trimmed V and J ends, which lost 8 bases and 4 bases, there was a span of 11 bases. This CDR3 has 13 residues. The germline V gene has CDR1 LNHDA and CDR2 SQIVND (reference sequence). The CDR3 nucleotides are TGTGCCAGTCGAGGGGGAATCACCGGGGAGCTGTTTTTT. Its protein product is CASRGGITGELFF.

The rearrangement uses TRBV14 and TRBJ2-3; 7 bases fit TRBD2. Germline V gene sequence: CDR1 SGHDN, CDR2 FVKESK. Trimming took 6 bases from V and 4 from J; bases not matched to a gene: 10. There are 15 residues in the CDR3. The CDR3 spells CASSPRAGVPDTQYF. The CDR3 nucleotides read TGTGCCAGCAGTCCCAGGGCGGGAGTTCCAGATACGCAGTATTTT.

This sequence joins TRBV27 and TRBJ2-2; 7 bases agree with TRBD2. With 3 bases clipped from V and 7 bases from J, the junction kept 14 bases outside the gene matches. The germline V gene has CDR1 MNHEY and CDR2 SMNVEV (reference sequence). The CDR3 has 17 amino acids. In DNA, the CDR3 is TGTGCCAGCAGTTTGGAAATCGGGGCGGGAGTACACGGGGAGCTGTTTTTT. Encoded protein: CASSLEIGAGVHGELFF.

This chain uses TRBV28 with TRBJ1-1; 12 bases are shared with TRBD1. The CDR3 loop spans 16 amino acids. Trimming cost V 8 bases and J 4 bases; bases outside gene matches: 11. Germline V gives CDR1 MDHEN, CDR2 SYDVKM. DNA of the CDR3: TGTGCCAGCGTGGGGGACAGGGGGCCTTTGGGCACTGAAGCTTTCTTT. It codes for CASVGDRGPLGTEAFF.

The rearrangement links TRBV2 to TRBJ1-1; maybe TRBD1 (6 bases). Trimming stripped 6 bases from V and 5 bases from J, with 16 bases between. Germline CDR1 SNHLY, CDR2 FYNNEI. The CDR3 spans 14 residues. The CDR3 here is CASSEGQGDTEAFF. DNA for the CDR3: TGTGCCAGCAGCGAGGGACAAGGGGATACTGAAGCTTTCTTT.

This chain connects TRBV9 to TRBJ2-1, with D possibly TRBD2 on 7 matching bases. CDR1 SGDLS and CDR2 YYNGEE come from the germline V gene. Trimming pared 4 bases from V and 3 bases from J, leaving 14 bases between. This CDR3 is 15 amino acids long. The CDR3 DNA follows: TGTGCCAGCAGCTCCGCGGGGGCCTTCTACAATGAGCAGTTCTTC. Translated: CASSSAGAFYNEQFF.

The DNA of the CDR3 is TGTGCCAGTAAGGCGAGTGGGCCGTACGAGCAGTACTTC. Translated: CASKASGPYEQYF. The V and J genes are TRBV19 and TRBJ2-7; no definite D call. Trimming removed 7 bases at V and 4 bases at J, with 14 bases between. This CDR3 region has 13 residues. Germline V CDR1 and CDR2: LNHDA, SQIVND (reference sequence).

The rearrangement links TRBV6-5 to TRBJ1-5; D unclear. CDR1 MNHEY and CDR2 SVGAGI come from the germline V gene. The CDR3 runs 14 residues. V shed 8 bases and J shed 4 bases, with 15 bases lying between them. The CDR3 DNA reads TGTGCCAGCCAATCCGCGGGAATAAATCAGCCCCAGCATTTT. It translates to CASQSAGINQPQHF.

DNA for the CDR3: TGTGCCAGCAGCCCACCCCCAGGGCGTAATCAGCCCCAGCATTTT. This translates into CASSPPPGRNQPQHF. The rearrangement uses TRBV6-6 and TRBJ1-5; D possibly corresponds to TRBD1 (5 bases). In germline, CDR1 is MNHNY, CDR2 SVGAGI (reference sequence). The V end lost 6 bases, the J end lost 4 bases, and 16 bases lay between the germline ends. This CDR3 has 15 amino acids.

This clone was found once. The CDR3 bases are TGTGCCAGCAGCGCGGCACGAAGGACATCTGATCAGTACTTC. Amino acid sequence: CASSAARRTSDQYF. This rearrangement joins TRBV5-6 to TRBJ2-7; D perhaps matches TRBD1 (5 bases). The CDR3 loop spans 14 amino acids. V was cut by 4 bases and J by 10 bases, with 21 bases left in between. The germline V gene encodes CDR1 SGHDT and CDR2 YYEEEE.

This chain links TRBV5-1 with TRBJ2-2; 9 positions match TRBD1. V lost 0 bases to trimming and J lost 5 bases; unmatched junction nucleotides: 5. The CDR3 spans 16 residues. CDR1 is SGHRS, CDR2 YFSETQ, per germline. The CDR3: CASSLATGTGTGELFF. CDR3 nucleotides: TGCGCCAGCAGCTTGGCTACAGGGACAGGGACCGGGGAGCTGTTTTTT.

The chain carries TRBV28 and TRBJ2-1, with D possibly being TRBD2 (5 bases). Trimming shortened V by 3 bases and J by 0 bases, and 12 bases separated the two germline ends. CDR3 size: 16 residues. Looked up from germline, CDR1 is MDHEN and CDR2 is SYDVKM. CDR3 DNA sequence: TGTGCCAGCAGTTTGCGCGGGCGGAGCTCCTACAATGAGCAGTTCTTC. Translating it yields CASSLRGRSSYNEQFF.

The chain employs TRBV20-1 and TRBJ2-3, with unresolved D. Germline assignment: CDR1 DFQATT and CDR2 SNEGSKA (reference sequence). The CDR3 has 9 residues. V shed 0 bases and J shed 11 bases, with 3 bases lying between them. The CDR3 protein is CSAREGQYF. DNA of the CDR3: TGCAGTGCTAGAGAGGGGCAGTATTTT.

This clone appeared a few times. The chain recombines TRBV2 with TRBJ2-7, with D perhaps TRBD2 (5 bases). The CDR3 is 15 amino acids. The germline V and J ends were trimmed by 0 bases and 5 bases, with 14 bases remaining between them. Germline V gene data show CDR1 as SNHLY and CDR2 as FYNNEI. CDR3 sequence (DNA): TGTGCCAGCAGTGAAGCGAGGGTCCGCCCCCACGAGCAGTACTTC. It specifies CASSEARVRPHEQYF.

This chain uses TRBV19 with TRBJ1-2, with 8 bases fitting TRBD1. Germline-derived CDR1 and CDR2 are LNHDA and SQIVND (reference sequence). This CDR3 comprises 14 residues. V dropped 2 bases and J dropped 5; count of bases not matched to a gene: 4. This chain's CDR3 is CASSIQGARYGYTF. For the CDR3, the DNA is TGTGCCAGTAGTATACAGGGGGCGCGGTATGGCTACACCTTC.